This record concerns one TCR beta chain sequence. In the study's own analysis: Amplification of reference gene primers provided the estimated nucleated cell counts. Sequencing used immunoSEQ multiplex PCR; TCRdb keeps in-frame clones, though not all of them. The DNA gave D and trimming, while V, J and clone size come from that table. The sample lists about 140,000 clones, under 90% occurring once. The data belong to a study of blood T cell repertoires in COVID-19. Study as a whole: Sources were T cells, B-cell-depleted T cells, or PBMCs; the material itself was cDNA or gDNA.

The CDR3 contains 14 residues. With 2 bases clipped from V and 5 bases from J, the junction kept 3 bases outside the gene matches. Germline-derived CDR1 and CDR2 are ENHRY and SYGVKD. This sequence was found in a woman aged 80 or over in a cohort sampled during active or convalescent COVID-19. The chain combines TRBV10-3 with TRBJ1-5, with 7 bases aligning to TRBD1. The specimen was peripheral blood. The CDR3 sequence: CAISETGVDQPQHF. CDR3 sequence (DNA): TGTGCCATCAGTGAGACAGGGGTTGATCAGCCCCAGCATTTT.